This T cell receptor (beta chain) was identified in a study of regulatory T cells in long-lasting Graves disease. Across the whole study: Patients with persistent Graves' disease had over 5 years of antithyroid drugs and persistent TSH receptor antibodies.

There are 12 residues in the CDR3. Trimming shortened V by 6 bases and J by 7 bases, and 15 bases separated the two germline ends. Germline V CDR1 and CDR2: SQVTM, ANQGSEA. Regarding time point: persistent/refractory GD, antithyroid drugs over 5 years with positive TRAb. Making the TCR library involved RNA that had been extracted from PBMCs. Arm-PCR of CDR3 regions and iRepertoire HTBI primers were the basis on which TCR beta libraries were built. From the multiplex PCR reads, TCRdb called clonotypes with MiXCR, one entry per CDR3 protein. The sample carries 400,000 to 450,000 distinct CDR3 sequences, around 20% recorded once.

The receptor's source is a female donor with Graves disease. V gene TRBV29-1 combines with J gene TRBJ1-1, with a tentative D call TRBD1 (6 bases). Sequencing was performed on peripheral blood mononuclear cells (PBMCs), taken when the disease was refractory, from a patient treated with antithyroid drugs. The CDR3 coding sequence is TGCAGCGTCACCAGGGGAGGTAGTGAAGCTTTCTTT. Translating it yields CSVTRGGSEAFF.